Each of the 15 T cell receptor beta chains below was sequenced from the same sample in a study of OX40 agonist ivuxolimab in advanced cancers. Generated by immunoSEQ multiplex PCR, the TCRdb table keeps only in-frame clones and is missing some. This table holds about 37,000 clones, 70% to 85% found once. Sequencing was performed on CD4+ or CD8+ T cells sorted from blood, taken in a trial of the OX40 agonist ivuxolimab. The source is an adult with an advanced solid tumor such as melanoma, head and neck, liver or kidney cancer.

The J gene is TRBJ2-2, the V gene TRBV5-6; no reliable D call. The CDR3 length is 16 residues. Germline-derived CDR1 and CDR2 are SGHDT and YYEEEE. Trimming shortened V by 4 bases and J by 3 bases, and 16 bases separated the two germline ends. In DNA form, the CDR3 reads TGTGCCAGCAGCCTGGACGAGGCTGTGGACACCGGGGAGCTGTTTTTT. It specifies CASSLDEAVDTGELFF.

This rearrangement joins TRBV6-6 to TRBJ2-7; 8 positions agree with TRBD1. CDR3 length: 14 amino acids. The V gene's germline CDR1 is MNHNY and CDR2 SVGAGI (reference sequence). Trimming took 5 bases from V and 1 from J; bases not matched to a gene: 4. The CDR3 here is CASSTRQGSYEQYF. CDR3 sequence (DNA): TGTGCCAGCAGTACGCGACAGGGGTCCTACGAGCAGTACTTC.

The chain joins TRBV5-8 to TRBJ1-1, with D perhaps matching TRBD1 (6 bases). Germline loops: CDR1 SGHTS, CDR2 YDEGEE. The CDR3 sequence is 15 residues long. The V end was cut by 3 bases, the J end by 3 bases, with 15 bases between. Here the CDR3 DNA reads TGTGCCAGCAGCTCTTTGGGGGCGCAGGACACTGAAGCTTTCTTT. Translated, it gives CASSSLGAQDTEAFF.

The genes are TRBV21-1 and TRBJ1-5; the D call TRBD1 from the table was never checked on the DNA. TRBV21-1 is annotated as a pseudogene. The CDR3 is 21 residues long. CDR3 in DNA: TGTGCCAGCAGCAAAGATGAAACCCAGGACAGGGCCTTCCATAGCAATCAGCCCCAGCATTTT. Its translation: CASSKDETQDRAFHSNQPQHF.

The rearrangement joins TRBV27 to TRBJ1-2; tentative D call: TRBD1 (5 bases). Germline-derived CDR1 and CDR2 are MNHEY and SMNVEV (reference sequence). This CDR3 comprises 15 residues. V shed 4 bases and J shed 1 base, with 13 bases lying between them. Written as DNA, the CDR3 is TGTGCCAGCAGTTGGGGAACGGGGGGTAACTATGGCTACACCTTC. This encodes CASSWGTGGNYGYTF.

This clone was recorded at least ten times. The genes are TRBV20-1 and TRBJ1-2, with D uncertain. Trimming removed 3 bases from V and 5 bases from J, with 7 bases in between. This CDR3 spans 11 amino acids. Per the germline V gene, CDR1 is DFQATT and CDR2 is SNEGSKA (reference sequence). The CDR3 loop reads CSASKGYGYTF. The CDR3 region has the DNA TGCAGTGCTAGTAAAGGTTATGGCTACACCTTC.

This clone occurred once. V gene TRBV4-1 combines with J gene TRBJ2-5, with 13 nucleotides matching TRBD2. The CDR3 runs to 15 residues. V was clipped by 3 bases and J by 4 bases; unmatched bases: 2. From germline, CDR1 is MGHRA and CDR2 YSYEKL. CDR3 nucleotides: TGCGCCAGCAGCCAGGGACTAGCGGGGAGAGAGACCCAGTACTTC. Translation: CASSQGLAGRETQYF.

This sequence joins TRBV5-1 and TRBJ2-7; D gene unclear. CDR3 length equals 13 residues. Germline assignment: CDR1 SGHRS and CDR2 YFSETQ. V was trimmed by 0 bases and J by 6 bases, leaving 10 bases between them. The CDR3 DNA reads TGCGCCAGCAGCTTGGGATGGGGAATCGAGCAGTACTTC. Its protein is CASSLGWGIEQYF.

The V and J genes are TRBV7-8 and TRBJ2-7; D possibly matches TRBD1 or TRBD2 (5 bases each). Trimming removed 5 bases at V and 2 bases at J, with 19 bases between. CDR1 and CDR2 (germline): SGHVS, FQNEAQ. The CDR3 loop spans 16 amino acids. Here the CDR3 reads CASSPYRGARAYEQYF. The CDR3 DNA follows: TGTGCCAGCAGCCCCTACCGGGGCGCAAGGGCCTACGAGCAGTACTTC.

The gene calls are TRBV5-1 and TRBJ2-7; D might be TRBD1 (6 bases). The CDR3 has 14 residues. The germline V and J ends were trimmed by 3 bases and 1 base, with 11 bases remaining between them. Germline V lookup: CDR1 SGHRS, CDR2 YFSETQ. Here the CDR3 reads CASSWDISSYEQYF. CDR3 in DNA: TGCGCCAGCAGCTGGGACATCTCGTCCTACGAGCAGTACTTC.

This sequence joins TRBV18 and TRBJ2-7; D may be TRBD1 (6 bases). The CDR3 is made up of 16 amino acids. Germline-derived CDR1 and CDR2 are KGHSH and LQKENI. V lost 0 bases and J lost 5, with 17 bases in between. The DNA for the CDR3 is TGTGCCAGCTCACCACCTGGACAGAAACTACGTGACGAGCAGTACTTC. Residues: CASSPPGQKLRDEQYF.

This chain links TRBV29-1 with TRBJ1-1; 7 nucleotides match TRBD1. The germline CDR1 and CDR2 sequences are SQVTM and ANQGSEA. This CDR3 is built from 12 residues. With V trimmed by 4 bases and J by 8 bases, 7 bases remained unmatched. This chain's CDR3 is CSVVRDREEAFF. CDR3 DNA sequence: TGCAGCGTTGTGAGGGACAGAGAGGAAGCTTTCTTT.

The chain combines TRBV19 with TRBJ1-1; D gene uncertain. The V gene's germline CDR1 is LNHDA and CDR2 SQIVND (reference sequence). The CDR3 is 16 residues long. With 0 bases removed from V and 0 bases from J, the gap between germline ends came to 11 bases. CDR3 protein: CASSIDRREMNTEAFF. CDR3 nucleotide sequence: TGTGCCAGTAGTATAGATCGAAGGGAAATGAACACTGAAGCTTTCTTT.

V and J are TRBV7-6 and TRBJ1-1; no firm D call. Trimming cost V 0 bases and J 0 bases, with 11 bases left between them. This CDR3 has 16 residues. The germline V gene encodes CDR1 SGHVS and CDR2 FNYEAQ. In DNA form, the CDR3 reads TGTGCCAGCAGCTTAGCTCCAGCCCTCATGAACACTGAAGCTTTCTTT. Protein product: CASSLAPALMNTEAFF.

The chain recombines TRBV29-1 with TRBJ2-1; unclear D gene. The CDR3 totals 11 residues. CDR1 is SQVTM, CDR2 ANQGSEA, per germline. The V end was cut by 3 bases, the J end by 4 bases, with 4 bases between. Here the CDR3 reads CSVDRYNEQFF. The CDR3 DNA reads as TGCAGCGTTGACCGATACAATGAGCAGTTCTTC.